Each of the 27 T cell receptor beta chains below was sequenced from the same sample in a study of T cells in Graves' hyperthyroidism and ophthalmopathy. Authors of the study amplified TCR beta CDR3 regions from RNA transcripts. The study used the HTBI primer set for a first-round RT-PCR of the TCR CDR3. TCRdb re-called the multiplex PCR reads through MiXCR, storing one row per CDR3 protein. The table has around 350,000 distinct CDR3 sequences, less than 15% seen once. Input material: blood. The receptors come from a woman aged 18-29 years with Graves' hyperthyroidism.

The rearrangement joins TRBV3-1 to TRBJ2-3; D ambiguous. Germline V lookup: CDR1 LGHDT, CDR2 YNNKEL (reference sequence). V gave up 5 bases and J gave up 0 bases, with 6 bases separating them. The CDR3 is made up of 13 amino acids. In nucleotides, the CDR3 is TGTGCCAGCAGCACGTCTAGCACAGATACGCAGTATTTT. It yields the protein CASSTSSTDTQYF.

The sample holds many counts of this clonotype. V and J are TRBV7-9 and TRBJ1-1; D uncertain. From germline, CDR1 is SEHNR and CDR2 FQNEAQ (reference sequence). V was pared by 5 bases and J by 1 base, with 11 bases between. CDR3 length equals 14 residues. The CDR3 DNA reads TGTGCCAGCAGCCCCCGAGCCGCGAACACTGAAGCTTTCTTT. The encoded protein is CASSPRAANTEAFF.

This clonotype was recorded at least ten times. The gene calls are TRBV7-8 and TRBJ2-1; D unresolved. Trimming removed 5 bases at V and 0 bases at J, with 11 bases between. CDR1 is SGHVS and CDR2 is FQNEAQ in the germline V gene. The CDR3 is 15 amino acids. CDR3 amino acids: CASSNRLRSYNEQFF. The CDR3 region has the DNA TGTGCCAGCAGCAATCGACTGCGCTCCTACAATGAGCAGTTCTTC.

This clonotype was observed at least ten times. The chain couples TRBV20-1 to TRBJ1-2; D is unresolved. The CDR3 length is 12 residues. CDR1 DFQATT and CDR2 SNEGSKA come from the germline V gene (reference sequence). V gave up 1 base and J gave up 5 bases, with 8 bases separating them. This CDR3 is CSARGVFYGYTF. Written as DNA, the CDR3 is TGCAGTGCTAGAGGTGTTTTTTATGGCTACACCTTC.

The chain uses TRBV2 and TRBJ1-2; the D is unclear. CDR1 is SNHLY and CDR2 is FYNNEI in the germline V gene. The CDR3 covers 14 residues. Trimming removed 4 bases at V and 3 bases at J, with 12 bases between. The CDR3 region has the DNA TGTGCCAGCAGTGTGTTTGGCAGAGACTATGGCTACACCTTC. Translation gives CASSVFGRDYGYTF.

This clonotype occurred many times. The chain is built from TRBV24-1 and TRBJ2-3, with 11 bases fitting TRBD2. The V and J ends lost 4 bases and 5 bases, in that order; junction bases with no gene match: 1. Germline CDR1 and CDR2: KGHDR and SFDVKD. The CDR3 runs 14 residues. The CDR3 protein is CATSDLAGGDTQYF. The CDR3 nucleotides read TGTGCCACCAGTGACCTAGCGGGGGGAGATACGCAGTATTTT.

This clonotype was recorded many times. This chain joins TRBV30 and TRBJ2-7; D may correspond to TRBD1 or TRBD2 (5 bases each). CDR3 size: 13 residues. Trimming shortened V by 6 bases and J by 3 bases, and 15 bases separated the two germline ends. In germline, CDR1 is GTSNPN, CDR2 SVGIG (reference sequence). CDR3 in DNA: TGTGCCTGCGGGGCAATGGCAGGCTACGAGCAGTACTTC. Encoded protein: CACGAMAGYEQYF.

The chain is built from TRBV9 and TRBJ2-2; 8 bases agree with TRBD2. V lost 3 bases, J lost 5 bases, and 18 bases stayed unmatched. CDR1 is SGDLS, CDR2 YYNGEE, per germline. CDR3 length equals 19 residues. The CDR3 loop reads CASSAGSSGDQIGTGELFF. For the CDR3, the DNA is TGTGCCAGCAGCGCGGGGAGTAGCGGGGATCAGATTGGAACCGGGGAGCTGTTTTTT.

This clonotype was recorded at least ten times. The chain links TRBV28 to TRBJ2-5, with 7 bases that match TRBD1. The CDR3 sequence is 15 residues long. V dropped 5 bases and J dropped 2; count of bases not matched to a gene: 8. Germline CDR1 reads MDHEN; CDR2 reads SYDVKM. The CDR3 DNA sequence: TGTGCCAGCAGTATCCCCGGGACAGTACAAGAGACCCAGTACTTC. Translated, it gives CASSIPGTVQETQYF.

Many counts were recorded for this clonotype. V gene TRBV5-1 combines with J gene TRBJ2-3; the D is unclear. V was pared by 3 bases and J by 2 bases, with 10 bases between. The CDR3 runs 14 residues. The germline CDR1 and CDR2 sequences are SGHRS and YFSETQ. CDR3 protein: CASSSRSHTDTQYF. The CDR3 DNA reads TGCGCCAGCAGCTCTCGAAGCCACACAGATACGCAGTATTTT.

The table lists this clonotype with many counts. A read error may be the cause here, since a much bigger clone is one base away. The J gene is TRBJ1-1, the V gene TRBV7-3; perhaps TRBD1 as D (5 bases). The CDR3 contains 13 residues. Germline CDR1 SGHTA, CDR2 FQGTGA. The V gene lost 5 bases and the J gene lost 1 base, with 8 bases spanning the gap. As DNA, the CDR3 is TGTGCCAGCAGCAAACAGGAGAACACTGAAGCTTTCTTT. Translation: CASSKQENTEAFF. The variable domain in full, with the rest retrieved from reference TRBV7-3 and TRBJ1-1, is GAGVSQTPSNKVTEKGKYVELRCDPISGHTALYWYRQSLGQGPEFLIYFQGTGAADDSGLPNDRFFAVRPEGSVSTLKIQRTERGDSAVYLCASSKQENTEAFFGQGTRLTVV.

This clonotype came up many times. The rearrangement joins TRBV9 to TRBJ2-7, with TRBD2 matching over 7 bases. J lost 6 bases, V lost 0 bases, and 3 bases had no gene match. This CDR3 is built from 13 residues. The V gene's germline CDR1 is SGDLS and CDR2 YYNGEE. This chain's CDR3 is CASSVEGRGEQYF. For the CDR3, the DNA is TGTGCCAGCAGCGTAGAAGGGAGGGGCGAGCAGTACTTC. Full variable domain (missing parts from reference TRBV9 and TRBJ2-7): DSGVTQTPKHLITATGQRVTLRCSPRSGDLSVYWYQQSLDQGLQFLIQYYNGEERAKGNILERFSAQQFPDLHSELNLSSLELGDSALYFCASSVEGRGEQYFGPGTRLTVT.

This clonotype was counted many times. This chain joins TRBV6-5 and TRBJ1-2, with D maybe TRBD1 (6 bases). Germline CDR1 reads MNHEY; CDR2 reads SVGAGI. The CDR3 contains 14 residues. Trimming stripped 2 bases from V and 2 bases from J, with 9 bases between. CDR3 in amino acids: CASSYRQENYGYTF. CDR3 bases: TGTGCCAGCAGTTACAGACAGGAGAACTATGGCTACACCTTC.

The table lists this clonotype with many counts. The V gene is TRBV7-2, the J gene TRBJ2-1, with TRBD2 matching over 7 bases. The J segment lost 3 bases and the V segment lost 0 bases, leaving 5 bases of the junction unmatched. The germline V gene has CDR1 SGHTA and CDR2 FQGNSA. The CDR3 length is 16 residues. The DNA of the CDR3 is TGTGCCAGCAGCTTAGCGATCCAGCGGGACTACAATGAGCAGTTCTTC. Its protein is CASSLAIQRDYNEQFF.

There are many counts of this clonotype. The J gene is TRBJ1-2, the V gene TRBV7-2, with TRBD1 matching over 9 bases. Germline-derived CDR1 and CDR2 are SGHTA and FQGNSA. The CDR3 loop spans 16 amino acids. V shed 3 bases and J 7 bases; nucleotides not matched to a gene: 12. CDR3 DNA sequence: TGTGCCAGCAGCTTGTTGGGACAGGGACTCAGAGGTGGCTACACCTTC. This translates into CASSLLGQGLRGGYTF.

V is TRBV7-6 and J is TRBJ2-2, with 10 nucleotides matching TRBD1. The CDR3 sequence is 14 residues long. J lost 8 bases, V lost 3 bases, and 3 bases had no gene match. Germline V lookup: CDR1 SGHVS, CDR2 FNYEAQ. The CDR3 sequence is CASSFRTGGGELFF. In DNA form, the CDR3 reads TGTGCCAGCAGCTTCAGGACAGGGGGGGGGGAGCTGTTTTTT.

This chain connects TRBV7-9 to TRBJ2-5; D not certain. Germline CDR1 is SEHNR and CDR2 is FQNEAQ (reference sequence). CDR3 length equals 16 residues. The V end was cut by 4 bases, the J end by 1 base, with 16 bases between. In DNA, the CDR3 is TGTGCCAGCAGCTCTCCTCCCGGGTCCCTCCAAGAGACCCAGTACTTC. Its translation is CASSSPPGSLQETQYF.

In regard to this clonotype: A read error may be the cause here, since a much bigger clone is one base away. The chain is built from TRBV18 and TRBJ2-5, with D perhaps matching TRBD1 or TRBD2 (5 bases each). CDR1 is KGHSH and CDR2 is LQKENI in the germline V gene. This CDR3 is built from 14 residues. The CDR3 DNA is TGTGCCAGCTCACCTAGACAGAGGGGAGAGGCCCAGTACTTC. This sequence encodes CASSPRQRGEAQYF. The full variable domain, rest sourced from reference TRBV18 and TRBJ2-5, is NAGVMQNPRHLVRRRGQEARLRCSPMKGHSHVYWYRQLPEEGLKFMVYLQKENIIDESGMPKERFSAEFPKEGPSILRIQQVVRGDSAAYFCASSPRQRGEAQYFGPGTRLLVL.

This clonotype was counted at least ten times. The rearrangement joins TRBV27 to TRBJ1-2; tentative D call: TRBD1 (5 bases). With 5 bases removed from V and 1 base from J, the gap between germline ends came to 17 bases. Germline CDR1 is MNHEY and CDR2 is SMNVEV (reference sequence). This CDR3 spans 16 amino acids. CDR3 amino acids: CASSRKPGPLNYGYTF. The CDR3 region has the DNA TGTGCCAGCAGTCGGAAACCGGGACCGCTTAACTATGGCTACACCTTC.

The table lists this clonotype with a count of one. A much larger clone is a single base away; this may be a read error. The chain uses TRBV3-1 and TRBJ2-3; no reliable D call. Germline lookup yields CDR1 LGHDT and CDR2 YNNKEL (reference sequence). V dropped 8 bases and J dropped 2 bases, with 17 bases sitting between them. The CDR3 runs to 15 residues. The CDR3 region is CASHQGTSPTDTQYF. Written as DNA, the CDR3 is TGTGCCAGCCACCAAGGAACAAGTCCCACAGATACGCAGTATTTT.

This clonotype was detected ten times or more. This sequence joins TRBV29-1 and TRBJ1-2, with D maybe TRBD1 (5 bases). The CDR3 extends over 12 amino acids. Germline V gives CDR1 SQVTM, CDR2 ANQGSEA. Trimming removed 4 bases at V and 7 bases at J, with 13 bases between. CDR3 DNA sequence: TGCAGCGTTGGTTCGGGGGAGGGTGGCTACACCTTC. The encoded protein is CSVGSGEGGYTF.

This clonotype was counted at least ten times. V and J are TRBV20-1 and TRBJ2-1; 7 bases line up with TRBD1. The CDR3 loop spans 16 amino acids. V shed 4 bases, J shed 0 bases, and the junction held 9 bases outside the gene matches. Germline V CDR1 and CDR2: DFQATT, SNEGSKA (reference sequence). In nucleotides, the CDR3 is TGCAGTGCTAAGACCGGGACAGAGAGCTCCTACAATGAGCAGTTCTTC. It encodes CSAKTGTESSYNEQFF.

Here the CDR3 reads CASSDWYEQYF. CDR3 DNA: TGTGCCAGCAGTGATTGGTACGAGCAGTACTTC. The rearrangement links TRBV6-1 to TRBJ2-7; D not certain. The CDR3 sequence is 11 residues long. Trimming took 3 bases from V and 4 from J, leaving 4 bases between them. Germline lookup yields CDR1 MNHNS and CDR2 SASEGT.

This clonotype was detected ten times or more. This sequence joins TRBV3-1 and TRBJ2-2; no clear D gene. Germline CDR1 is LGHDT and CDR2 is YNNKEL (reference sequence). V lost 3 bases and J lost 6, with 5 bases in between. There are 12 residues in the CDR3. The CDR3 DNA reads as TGTGCCAGCAGCCATCTTGCCGGGGAGCTGTTTTTT. Protein product: CASSHLAGELFF.

This clonotype was observed many times. This chain links TRBV6-1 with TRBJ2-7, with 15 bases lining up with TRBD2. Germline trimming cut 5 bases from V and 5 bases from J; bases unmatched to any gene: 10. Germline CDR1 and CDR2: MNHNS and SASEGT. The CDR3 covers 17 residues. CDR3 in DNA: TGTGCCAGCAGTTTTAGCGGACTAGCGGGAGGGCGTCACGAGCAGTACTTC. This encodes CASSFSGLAGGRHEQYF.

This clonotype was seen many times. The chain recombines TRBV6-1 with TRBJ2-7; no clear D gene. V was pared by 1 base and J by 3 bases, with 10 bases between. The CDR3 is 14 residues long. CDR1 MNHNS and CDR2 SASEGT come from the germline V gene. Here the CDR3 DNA reads TGTGCCAGCAGTGAAGATAGAGCCCTCTACGAGCAGTACTTC. Translated, it gives CASSEDRALYEQYF.

Many counts were recorded for this clonotype. This chain connects TRBV27 to TRBJ2-1; 7 nucleotides match TRBD2. This CDR3 contains 15 residues. CDR1 and CDR2 from the germline V gene are MNHEY and SMNVEV (reference sequence). V trimming: 10 bases; J trimming: 7 bases; junction bases outside the gene matches: 16. The CDR3 protein is CATEEMMTGGNEQFF. Here the CDR3 DNA reads TGTGCCACCGAAGAGATGATGACCGGGGGGAATGAGCAGTTCTTC.